These 14 T cell receptor beta chains originate from one sample sequenced in a study of cytomegalovirus exposure and HLA in healthy donors. The study ran its PCR with 60 Vbeta and 13 Jbeta primers. The method was immunoSEQ multiplex PCR; TCRdb's version includes in-frame clones alone and lacks a portion of them. The sample consists of some 120,000 clones, 75% to 85% of them appearing once. Sequencing was performed on PBMCs. Receptors originate from a man aged 50 to 59 in good health and CMV-seronegative.

The chain uses TRBV29-1 and TRBJ2-7; D is perhaps TRBD2 (5 bases). The CDR3 is 12 amino acids. Per germline, CDR1 SQVTM and CDR2 ANQGSEA. Trimming left V 4 bases short and J 4 bases short, with 11 bases between. Here the CDR3 DNA reads TGCAGCGTTGCGTATGGACTTTACGAGCAGTACTTC. Encoded protein: CSVAYGLYEQYF.

This chain uses TRBV7-9 with TRBJ2-1; D might be TRBD2 (6 bases). The length of the CDR3 is 15 residues. V lost 4 bases to trimming and J lost 1 base, with 11 bases between them. Germline V CDR1 and CDR2: SEHNR, FQNEAQ (reference sequence). The CDR3 region is CASSYGTPSYNEQFF. In DNA, the CDR3 is TGTGCCAGCAGCTACGGGACTCCGTCCTACAATGAGCAGTTCTTC.

This chain uses TRBV2 with TRBJ2-5, with 9 positions matching TRBD1. Germline values: CDR1 SNHLY, CDR2 FYNNEI. CDR3 length: 15 residues. With 2 bases clipped from V and 11 bases from J, the junction kept 12 bases outside the gene matches. CDR3 amino acids: CASSEPDRGLREQYF. CDR3 DNA sequence: TGTGCCAGCAGTGAACCGGACAGGGGCCTGAGAGAGCAGTACTTC.

The chain has TRBV6-5 and TRBJ1-2, with TRBD1 matching 11 bases. This CDR3 has 15 amino acids. V gave up 1 base and J gave up 6 bases; unmatched junction bases: 4. The V gene's germline CDR1 is MNHEY and CDR2 SVGAGI. The CDR3 region is CASSYLGQGEDGYTF. CDR3 nucleotide sequence: TGTGCCAGCAGTTACTTGGGACAGGGGGAAGATGGCTACACCTTC.

The chain links TRBV7-2 to TRBJ1-3; D possibly corresponds to TRBD1 (6 bases). This CDR3 has 18 residues. The V end was cut by 0 bases, the J end by 0 bases, with 15 bases between. CDR1 SGHTA and CDR2 FQGNSA come from the germline V gene. For the CDR3, the DNA is TGTGCCAGCAGCTTAGCCTTCGACAGGCTGAGCTCTGGAAACACCATATATTTT. Its protein is CASSLAFDRLSSGNTIYF.

The chain couples TRBV4-3 to TRBJ2-2, with D tentatively TRBD1 (5 bases). V was shortened by 0 bases and J by 7 bases, with 9 bases between the two germline ends. The CDR3 spans 14 residues. In germline, CDR1 is LGHNA, CDR2 YSLEER. The CDR3 nucleotides read TGCGCCAGCAGCCAAGAAGGGGCTAGCGGGGAGCTGTTTTTT. It specifies CASSQEGASGELFF.

This sequence joins TRBV4-1 and TRBJ2-5; TRBD1 matches 10 bases. CDR3 length equals 17 residues. Germline V CDR1 and CDR2: MGHRA, YSYEKL. V lost 0 bases, J lost 5 bases, and 9 bases stayed unmatched. The CDR3, as DNA: TGCGCCAGCAGCCAAGATCGGGGACAGGGGCAGGGGGAGACCCAGTACTTC. Its translation: CASSQDRGQGQGETQYF.

V gene TRBV19 combines with J gene TRBJ2-3; tentative D call: TRBD2 (6 bases). Germline V lookup: CDR1 LNHDA, CDR2 SQIVND (reference sequence). The CDR3 runs 15 residues. The V end was cut by 1 base, the J end by 2 bases, with 10 bases between. CDR3: CASSIVGGLTDTQYF. DNA for the CDR3: TGTGCCAGTAGTATAGTCGGGGGACTCACAGATACGCAGTATTTT. The variable domain in full, with the rest retrieved from reference TRBV19 and TRBJ2-3, is DGGITQSPKYLFRKEGQNVTLSCEQNLNHDAMYWYRQDPGQGLRLIYYSQIVNDFQKGDIAEGYSVSREKKESFPLTVTSAQKNPTAFYLCASSIVGGLTDTQYFGPGTRLTVL.

This clone was seen more than once but under ten times. This chain joins TRBV7-9 and TRBJ2-2, with a weak D call TRBD1 (6 bases). Trimming took 5 bases from V and 5 from J, leaving 6 bases between them. The CDR3 spans 12 residues. CDR1 is SEHNR and CDR2 is FQNEAQ in the germline V gene (reference sequence). CDR3 region: CASSQGTGELFF. CDR3 DNA sequence: TGTGCCAGCAGCCAGGGGACCGGGGAGCTGTTTTTT.

This rearrangement joins TRBV27 to TRBJ1-5; TRBD1 might be the D (5 bases). The CDR3 length is 15 residues. Germline CDR1 reads MNHEY; CDR2 reads SMNVEV (reference sequence). V gave up 6 bases and J gave up 0 bases, with 12 bases separating them. The CDR3 sequence is CASSIQENSNQPQHF. CDR3 in DNA: TGTGCCAGCAGCATACAGGAAAATAGCAATCAGCCCCAGCATTTT.

This sequence joins TRBV5-1 and TRBJ2-2; D not resolved. This CDR3 has 17 amino acids. In germline, CDR1 is SGHRS, CDR2 YFSETQ. Trimming removed 1 base from V and 0 bases from J, with 13 bases in between. The CDR3 loop is CASSLTPQATNTGELFF. The CDR3 DNA reads as TGCGCCAGCAGCTTGACACCCCAGGCAACGAACACCGGGGAGCTGTTTTTT.

The table lists this clone with a count of one. V and J are TRBV5-5 and TRBJ1-3; D is possibly TRBD1 (5 bases). V shed 7 bases and J shed 0 bases, with 11 bases lying between them. Germline loops: CDR1 SGHKS, CDR2 YYEKEE (reference sequence). The CDR3 is 14 amino acids. The CDR3: CASAQGSSGNTIYF. DNA for the CDR3: TGTGCCAGCGCCCAGGGTTCCTCTGGAAACACCATATATTTT. Complete variable domain (other parts from reference TRBV5-5 and TRBJ1-3): DAGVTQSPTHLIKTRGQQVTLRCSPISGHKSVSWYQQVLGQGPQFIFQYYEKEERGRGNFPDRFSARQFPNYSSELNVNALLLGDSALYLCASAQGSSGNTIYFGEGSWLTVV.

The chain couples TRBV10-3 to TRBJ1-2; 8 positions agree with TRBD1. This CDR3 contains 17 residues. CDR1 and CDR2 (germline): ENHRY, SYGVKD. Germline trimming cut 2 bases from V and 2 bases from J; bases unmatched to any gene: 10. This CDR3 is CAISERTGKSPNYGYTF. The CDR3 DNA reads as TGTGCCATCAGTGAGCGGACAGGGAAGTCCCCGAACTATGGCTACACCTTC.

Here the CDR3 reads CASSLSGGGAGEDTQYF. CDR3 sequence (DNA): TGTGCCAGCAGCTTATCTGGCGGGGGGGCCGGTGAAGATACGCAGTATTTT. This chain connects TRBV11-3 to TRBJ2-3; 9 bases are a match to TRBD2. The CDR3 loop spans 17 amino acids. The V gene end was trimmed by 2 bases and the J gene end by 5 bases; junction bases not matched to a gene: 11. The germline gives CDR1 SGHNT, CDR2 YENEEA.